The 3 T cell receptor beta chains below were found in one sample sequenced in a study of vaccination and CD4 T cells after COVID-19. TCRdb independently ran MiXCR on the PCR reads; one entry per CDR3 protein. This table holds about 33,000 distinct CDR3 sequences, 35% to 45% found once. The time point is: late sampling 161 to 241 days after vaccination in three convalescent patients. The sequences come from CD4+ T cells from blood, collected about 7 months after SARS-CoV-2 vaccination. The source is a human donor who had recovered from COVID-19.

This clonotype was counted only a few times. The chain employs TRBV4-1 and TRBJ1-2; D may be TRBD1 (5 bases). V lost 0 bases and J lost 6, with 11 bases in between. The CDR3 has 14 amino acids. Germline V gene sequence: CDR1 MGHRA, CDR2 YSYEKL. This CDR3 is CASSQEYRYHGYTF. The DNA of the CDR3 is TGCGCCAGCAGCCAAGAATACAGGTACCATGGCTACACCTTC.

This rearrangement joins TRBV28 to TRBJ2-5; D is possibly TRBD2 (5 bases). The CDR3 is made up of 16 amino acids. V dropped 3 bases and J dropped 2 bases, with 16 bases sitting between them. The germline gives CDR1 MDHEN, CDR2 SYDVKM. Here the CDR3 reads CASSFGGRSFQETQYF. The CDR3 DNA follows: TGTGCCAGCAGTTTTGGTGGGAGAAGTTTTCAAGAGACCCAGTACTTC.

The V gene is TRBV19, the J gene TRBJ1-5; weak D call: TRBD1 (5 bases). CDR3 size: 15 residues. Looked up from germline, CDR1 is LNHDA and CDR2 is SQIVND (reference sequence). V dropped 4 bases and J dropped 4 bases, with 14 bases sitting between them. CDR3 loop: CASSRRRGGNQPQHF. DNA for the CDR3: TGTGCCAGTAGTAGGAGGAGGGGTGGAAATCAGCCCCAGCATTTT.